These 32 T cell receptor beta chains originate from one sample sequenced in a study of T-cell memory formation after mild COVID-19. TCRdb re-called the 5' RACE reads through MiXCR, storing one row per CDR3 protein. The sample has 350,000 to 450,000 distinct CDR3 sequences, around 30% seen once. The source material was PBMCs or a T cell subset sorted from them (not recorded which). These receptors all come from an adult woman who had mild COVID-19 (a few samples of this study predate the infection). Cell type and time point are not known.

V and J are TRBV6-5 and TRBJ2-2, with D perhaps TRBD1 (5 bases). Germline values: CDR1 MNHEY, CDR2 SVGAGI. CDR3 length: 15 amino acids. Trimming pared 6 bases from V and 6 bases from J, leaving 17 bases between. In nucleotides, the CDR3 is TGTGCCAGCAGGATGGACACCTCCGGCCCCGGGGAGCTGTTTTTT. It encodes CASRMDTSGPGELFF.

This clonotype was picked up a small number of times. The chain links TRBV9 to TRBJ1-1; possible D gene TRBD1, 5 bases. This CDR3 contains 15 residues. Germline V gives CDR1 SGDLS, CDR2 YYNGEE. V was clipped by 4 bases and J by 4 bases, with 17 bases between them. CDR3 in amino acids: CASSSQWGPTTEAFF. CDR3 sequence (DNA): TGTGCCAGCAGCTCGCAGTGGGGACCGACCACTGAAGCTTTCTTT.

This clonotype was counted many times. The V gene is TRBV7-2, the J gene TRBJ2-1; 8 nucleotides align to TRBD2. J was trimmed by 9 bases and V by 5 bases; bases with no gene match: 3. This CDR3 has 12 amino acids. Germline V lookup: CDR1 SGHTA, CDR2 FQGNSA. CDR3 protein: CASSRRGGEQFF. In DNA form, the CDR3 reads TGTGCCAGCAGCCGTCGGGGGGGTGAGCAGTTCTTC.

This clonotype appeared a few times. The CDR3 DNA reads TGTGCCAGCAGCCCATGGACAGATTCCTACAATGAGCAGTTCTTC. This codes for CASSPWTDSYNEQFF. V usage is TRBV7-8 and J usage is TRBJ2-1; perhaps TRBD1 as D (6 bases). This CDR3 comprises 15 residues. V was pared by 5 bases and J by 1 base, with 12 bases between. Germline assignment: CDR1 SGHVS and CDR2 FQNEAQ.

The rearrangement joins TRBV23-1 to TRBJ2-1, with TRBD2 identical over 8 bases. TRBV23-1 qualifies as an ORF whose function is uncertain. Trimming removed 0 bases from V and 8 bases from J; junction bases left unmatched: 15. This CDR3 comprises 18 residues. Here the CDR3 DNA reads TGCGCCAGCAGTCAATCAGCTGGCGGGAGGCCCAAGGAGGATGAGCAGTTCTTC. This gives the protein CASSQSAGGRPKEDEQFF.

J is TRBJ2-5 and V is TRBV15; no clear D. The CDR3 totals 13 residues. Trimming removed 3 bases at V and 5 bases at J, with 10 bases between. Looked up from germline, CDR1 is LNHNV and CDR2 is YYDKDF (reference sequence). In DNA form, the CDR3 reads TGTGCCACCAGCAGGGTTTTTTTCGAGACCCAGTACTTC. Encoded protein: CATSRVFFETQYF.

This clonotype was seen only a few times. The chain recombines TRBV20-1 with TRBJ1-1; TRBD1 agrees at 12 bases. V lost 6 bases, J lost 2 bases, and 13 bases stayed unmatched. CDR1 and CDR2 from the germline V gene are DFQATT and SNEGSKA (reference sequence). There are 17 residues in the CDR3. CDR3 sequence (DNA): TGCAGTGCCCGTAGACAACTGGGACAGGGGGCTAACACTGAAGCTTTCTTT. Amino acid sequence: CSARRQLGQGANTEAFF.

This sequence joins TRBV7-9 and TRBJ2-2, with D perhaps matching TRBD1 (6 bases). The CDR3 totals 16 residues. V lost 3 bases and J 0 bases, leaving 11 bases between the germline ends. Germline-derived CDR1 and CDR2 are SEHNR and FQNEAQ (reference sequence). This CDR3 reads CASSFPTGSNTGELFF. CDR3 in DNA: TGTGCCAGCAGCTTTCCGACAGGTTCGAACACCGGGGAGCTGTTTTTT.

This clonotype occurred a few times. V is TRBV6-5 and J is TRBJ2-7, with a possible D match to TRBD2 (5 bases). The CDR3 has 18 amino acids. From germline, CDR1 is MNHEY and CDR2 SVGAGI. Trimming cost V 2 bases and J 0 bases, with 20 bases left between them. In nucleotides, the CDR3 is TGTGCCAGCAGTTACGTCCCCCGCCTCCTTGGAGGCTCCTACGAGCAGTACTTC. Translating it yields CASSYVPRLLGGSYEQYF.

The CDR3: CASEGSHTDTQYF. In DNA form, the CDR3 reads TGTGCCAGCGAGGGGTCCCACACAGATACGCAGTATTTT. This chain connects TRBV12-3 or TRBV12-4 to TRBJ2-3; TRBD1 or TRBD2 may be the D gene (5 bases each). The CDR3 extends over 13 amino acids. V lost 8 bases and J lost 2, with 11 bases in between.

This chain joins TRBV6-5 and TRBJ1-2; 8 nucleotides match TRBD1. This CDR3 region has 12 residues. The V gene end was trimmed by 6 bases and the J gene end by 8 bases; junction bases not matched to a gene: 5. Germline assignment: CDR1 MNHEY and CDR2 SVGAGI. The CDR3 spells CASRIGTGGYTF. The CDR3 nucleotides read TGTGCCAGCAGAATCGGGACAGGCGGCTACACCTTC.

The chain is built from TRBV7-3 and TRBJ2-7; D remains ambiguous. The germline gives CDR1 SGHTA, CDR2 FQGTGA. The CDR3 contains 15 residues. V was shortened by 1 base and J by 2 bases, with 12 bases between the two germline ends. CDR3 DNA sequence: TGTGCCAGCAGCTTAAAAGGCGGTTGGGCCTACGAGCAGTACTTC. Residues: CASSLKGGWAYEQYF.

This clonotype was counted between two and nine times. The chain uses TRBV6-5 and TRBJ1-2; D might be TRBD1 (6 bases). Germline CDR1 MNHEY, CDR2 SVGAGI. CDR3 length: 13 residues. Deletions cut 6 bases from V and 3 bases from J, with 11 bases between. The CDR3 is CASRRGGDYGYTF. CDR3 DNA: TGTGCCAGCAGGAGGGGGGGCGACTATGGCTACACCTTC.

This clonotype has just a few counts. This chain joins TRBV7-2 and TRBJ1-2; tentative D call: TRBD1 (6 bases). Germline V gives CDR1 SGHTA, CDR2 FQGNSA. The ends were cut back, 5 bases at V and 6 bases at J, with 19 bases in the middle. This CDR3 is 15 amino acids long. CDR3 amino acids: CASSGTGGRSDGYTF. The CDR3 DNA follows: TGTGCCAGCAGCGGAACTGGGGGGCGGTCCGATGGCTACACCTTC.

The chain is built from TRBV6-5 and TRBJ1-1, with D unclear. V was cut by 2 bases and J by 3 bases, with 19 bases left in between. The CDR3 consists of 17 residues. Germline CDR1 reads MNHEY; CDR2 reads SVGAGI. In DNA form, the CDR3 reads TGTGCCAGCAGTTACCGCCTTGTGGGAGAAATAGACACTGAAGCTTTCTTT. It translates to CASSYRLVGEIDTEAFF.

The gene calls are TRBV7-9 and TRBJ2-1; 7 nucleotides agree with TRBD1. Looked up from germline, CDR1 is SEHNR and CDR2 is FQNEAQ (reference sequence). The CDR3 extends over 16 amino acids. The CDR3: CGQQPGRRQGVNEQFF. CDR3 sequence (DNA): TGTGGACAGCAACCCGGAAGGCGGCAGGGGGTGAATGAGCAGTTCTTC. Drawing the rest from reference TRBV7-9 and TRBJ2-1, the complete variable domain is DTGVSQNPRHKITKRGQNVTFRCDPISEHNRLYWYRQTLGQGPEFLTYFQNEAQLEKSRLLSDRFSAERPKGSFSTLEIQRTEQGDSAMYLCGQQPGRRQGVNEQFFGPGTRLTVL.

This clonotype was observed many times. The J gene is TRBJ2-6, the V gene TRBV21-1; TRBD1 is the table's D call, not checked against the DNA. TRBV21-1 constitutes a pseudogene. The CDR3 is made up of 18 amino acids. The CDR3 region has the DNA TGTGCCAGCAGCAATATCGTGGGGACCTATTCTGGGGCCAACGTCCTGACTTTC. Translated, it gives CASSNIVGTYSGANVLTF.

The chain has TRBV12-3 or TRBV12-4 and TRBJ2-7; unclear D gene. This CDR3 spans 14 amino acids. Between the trimmed V and J ends, which lost 0 bases and 4 bases, there was a span of 10 bases. Here the CDR3 DNA reads TGTGCCAGCAGTTTAGCGAACCCACCGTACGAGCAGTACTTC. This codes for CASSLANPPYEQYF.

Here the CDR3 reads CASSPRGGLAGGADTQYF. As DNA, the CDR3 is TGTGCCAGCAGCCCGAGAGGGGGACTAGCGGGAGGTGCAGATACGCAGTATTTT. The chain employs TRBV7-2 and TRBJ2-3; 15 bases map to TRBD2. The CDR3 consists of 18 residues. Germline loops: CDR1 SGHTA, CDR2 FQGNSA. The trim removed 5 bases at V and 4 bases at J, leaving 10 bases unmatched.

This clonotype was observed a few times. The chain couples TRBV4-1 to TRBJ2-3, with 11 bases identical to TRBD2. CDR3 length: 19 amino acids. The junction had 17 bases not matched to a gene; V was cut back by 5 bases and J by 4 bases. CDR1 is MGHRA and CDR2 is YSYEKL in the germline V gene. CDR3 DNA: TGCGCCAGCAGCTCGCGTCCGGACACCGGGACTAGCGGTTCAGATACGCAGTATTTT. The encoded protein is CASSSRPDTGTSGSDTQYF.

This clonotype was detected a few times. V gene TRBV7-9 combines with J gene TRBJ2-5; 11 nucleotides match TRBD2. The germline gives CDR1 SEHNR, CDR2 FQNEAQ (reference sequence). With 1 base clipped from V and 5 bases from J, the junction kept 3 bases outside the gene matches. The CDR3 consists of 15 residues. The CDR3 nucleotides are TGTGCCAGCAGCTTAGGACTAGCGGGATTGGAGACCCAGTACTTC. Translation gives CASSLGLAGLETQYF.

This rearrangement joins TRBV6-2 or TRBV6-3 to TRBJ2-7, with 9 bases lining up with TRBD2. CDR3 length equals 14 residues. Germline-derived CDR1 and CDR2 are MNHEY and SVGEGT. The V gene end was trimmed by 10 bases and the J gene end by 3 bases; junction bases not matched to a gene: 10. CDR3 sequence reads: CATQGTSWGYEQYF. The DNA for the CDR3 is TGTGCCACCCAGGGGACTAGCTGGGGCTACGAGCAGTACTTC.

This clonotype was detected a few times. The V gene is TRBV12-3 or TRBV12-4, the J gene TRBJ1-1, with 10 bases that match TRBD1. V shed 5 bases and J 4 bases; nucleotides not matched to a gene: 4. The CDR3 runs to 14 residues. CDR3 coding DNA: TGTGCCAGCAGTCCCCGGGACAGGGGCACTGAAGCTTTCTTT. The encoded protein is CASSPRDRGTEAFF.

This chain uses TRBV18 with TRBJ2-3; 12 positions agree with TRBD2. The V gene's germline CDR1 is KGHSH and CDR2 LQKENI. The trim removed 4 bases at V and 1 base at J, leaving 6 bases unmatched. The CDR3 has 17 amino acids. CDR3 residues: CASSRGTSGYRTDTQYF. In DNA form, the CDR3 reads TGTGCCAGCTCACGAGGGACTAGCGGGTACCGCACAGATACGCAGTATTTT.

This chain connects TRBV30 to TRBJ2-3; the match to TRBD2 covers 8 bases. V lost 3 bases and J lost 5; bases outside the gene matches: 4. CDR1 GTSNPN and CDR2 SVGIG come from the germline V gene (reference sequence). The CDR3 covers 13 residues. Here the CDR3 reads CAWSGTRRDTQYF. In DNA, the CDR3 is TGTGCCTGGAGCGGGACTAGGAGAGATACGCAGTATTTT.

This clonotype came up many times. Its ends do not fully match the called genes, so a read error is possible. The gene calls are TRBV7-7 and TRBJ2-5, with 14 positions matching TRBD2. The CDR3 spans 16 residues. Germline V gives CDR1 SSHAT, CDR2 FNYEAQ (reference sequence). The CDR3 loop reads CASSSGTSGSQETQYF. The CDR3, as DNA: TGTGCTAGCAGCTCGGGGACTAGCGGGAGCCAAGAGACCCAGTACTTC.

The V and J genes are TRBV3-1 and TRBJ2-5; D possibly corresponds to TRBD1 (5 bases). Per germline, CDR1 LGHDT and CDR2 YNNKEL (reference sequence). The CDR3 runs 17 residues. Between the trimmed V and J ends, which lost 3 bases and 1 base, there was a span of 18 bases. The CDR3 sequence: CASSHIGRQGLQETQYF. The DNA of the CDR3 is TGTGCCAGCAGCCACATTGGTCGGCAGGGCCTCCAAGAGACCCAGTACTTC.

This clonotype was counted a few times. This rearrangement joins TRBV29-1 to TRBJ2-7; the match to TRBD1 covers 8 bases. The CDR3 sequence is 15 residues long. Trimming cost V 6 bases and J 0 bases; bases outside gene matches: 10. Germline V gene data show CDR1 as SQVTM and CDR2 as ANQGSEA. The CDR3 reads CSVSPGQGSSYEQYF. The CDR3 nucleotides read TGCAGCGTGAGCCCCGGACAGGGAAGCTCCTACGAGCAGTACTTC.

This clonotype was seen only a few times. The chain joins TRBV5-1 to TRBJ2-3, with 11 bases aligning to TRBD1. The germline gives CDR1 SGHRS, CDR2 YFSETQ. Germline trimming cut 2 bases from V and 3 bases from J; bases unmatched to any gene: 5. This CDR3 has 16 residues. CDR3 amino acids: CASSFGQGARTDTQYF. The CDR3 DNA is TGCGCCAGCAGCTTTGGACAGGGGGCGCGAACAGATACGCAGTATTTT.

This clonotype was observed a handful of times. This rearrangement joins TRBV9 to TRBJ1-2; weak D call: TRBD1 (6 bases). V gave up 4 bases and J gave up 8 bases, with 15 bases separating them. CDR3 length: 13 amino acids. CDR1 and CDR2 (germline): SGDLS, YYNGEE. The CDR3 nucleotides are TGTGCCAGCAGCCCAGGACAGCGGGGCGGCTACACCTTC. It translates to CASSPGQRGGYTF.

The sample holds one count of this clonotype. CDR3 DNA: TGTGCCAGCAGCTCCGGGACAGTCTACGATCAGCCCCAGCATTTT. The encoded protein is CASSSGTVYDQPQHF. The gene calls are TRBV7-9 and TRBJ1-5; TRBD1 agrees at 7 bases. The CDR3 sequence is 15 residues long. Germline CDR1 SEHNR, CDR2 FQNEAQ (reference sequence). After removal of 4 bases from V and 5 bases from J, the junction contained 8 bases not matched to a gene. Variable domain in full (rest from reference TRBV7-9 and TRBJ1-5): DTGVSQNPRHKITKRGQNVTFRCDPISEHNRLYWYRQTLGQGPEFLTYFQNEAQLEKSRLLSDRFSAERPKGSFSTLEIQRTEQGDSAMYLCASSSGTVYDQPQHFGDGTRLSIL.

The rearrangement links TRBV5-1 to TRBJ2-1, with D perhaps being TRBD1 or TRBD2 (6 bases each). CDR1 and CDR2 from the germline V gene are SGHRS and YFSETQ. V shed 2 bases and J shed 9 bases, with 24 bases lying between them. The CDR3 sequence is 17 residues long. CDR3: CASSFTPPGPEGGEQFF. The CDR3 bases are TGCGCCAGCAGCTTTACACCTCCGGGACCGGAGGGGGGTGAGCAGTTCTTC.